The 9 T cell receptor beta chains in this list originate from one sample, sequenced in a study of low-dose radiotherapy and immunotherapy resistance in tumors. Priming of first-strand cDNA relied on TRAV- and TRBV-specific primers (covering alpha and beta chains). For amplifying TCRs, the PCR ran for roughly 20 cycles with Phusion, which was used together with a constant-region primer and the adapter on the V primers. From the reads, TCRdb called clonotypes with MiXCR, one entry per CDR3 protein. The data contain fewer than 50,000 distinct CDR3 sequences, around a quarter of them singletons. Time point here: after trial treatment. The treatment denotes: LDRT plus nivolumab, ipilimumab, low-dose cyclophosphamide and aspirin (RACIN trial). Sequencing used PBMCs, obtained after low-dose radiotherapy plus immunotherapy. All receptors come from a male donor with prostate cancer.

Many counts were recorded for this clonotype. V is TRBV3-1 and J is TRBJ2-3; either TRBD1 or TRBD2 may supply D (6 bases each). V was clipped by 2 bases and J by 2 bases, with 11 bases between them. The V gene's germline CDR1 is LGHDT and CDR2 YNNKEL (reference sequence). The CDR3 sequence is 15 residues long. CDR3 in DNA: TGTGCCAGCAGCCAAAGGGGGACTGACACAGATACGCAGTATTTT. Translation gives CASSQRGTDTDTQYF.

In its sample, this clonotype was seen many times. V gene TRBV7-3 combines with J gene TRBJ2-4, with 9 nucleotides matching TRBD1. Trimming at V came to 0 bases and at J to 14 bases, leaving 5 bases not matched to a gene. The CDR3 totals 13 residues. Looked up from germline, CDR1 is SGHTA and CDR2 is FQGTGA. This CDR3 reads CASSLTGDREKYF. The CDR3 DNA is TGTGCCAGCAGCTTAACGGGGGACAGGGAGAAGTACTTC.

Many counts were recorded for this clonotype. V gene TRBV30 combines with J gene TRBJ2-5; D gene ambiguous. The CDR3 length is 13 residues. With 2 bases removed from V and 1 base from J, the gap between germline ends came to 8 bases. Germline loops: CDR1 GTSNPN, CDR2 SVGIG (reference sequence). The CDR3 here is CAWSPRTQETQYF. The CDR3 nucleotides read TGTGCCTGGAGTCCCAGGACCCAAGAGACCCAGTACTTC.

This clonotype was picked up one time. Since a far larger clone is one base different, this is likely a read error. The rearrangement links TRBV6-6 to TRBJ2-1, with TRBD2 matching 13 bases. The CDR3 has 14 residues. J was trimmed by 10 bases and V by 7 bases; bases with no gene match: 7. The germline V gene has CDR1 MNHNY and CDR2 SVGAGI (reference sequence). The CDR3 loop reads CASTGLAGEGEQFF. The DNA for the CDR3 is TGTGCCAGCACCGGACTAGCGGGAGAGGGGGAGCAGTTCTTC.

Ten or more counts support this clonotype. The CDR3 DNA follows: TGCAGTGCACCCCTGGATGGGTTAGTCGGTCAGCCCCAGCATTTT. This gives the protein CSAPLDGLVGQPQHF. V and J are TRBV20-1 and TRBJ1-5, with unresolved D. Germline CDR1 is DFQATT and CDR2 is SNEGSKA (reference sequence). The CDR3 sequence is 15 residues long. Deletions cut 6 bases from V and 6 bases from J, with 21 bases between.

In this sample, this clonotype turned up a few times. V gene TRBV4-1 combines with J gene TRBJ2-2, with 9 positions matching TRBD2. Germline V gene data show CDR1 as MGHRA and CDR2 as YSYEKL. J gave up 0 bases and V 4 bases, and 3 bases lay outside the gene matches. This CDR3 is built from 16 residues. This chain's CDR3 is CASSPREGSNTGELFF. The CDR3 nucleotides read TGCGCCAGCAGCCCGCGGGAGGGATCGAACACCGGGGAGCTGTTTTTT.

This clonotype was detected many times. The chain combines TRBV7-2 with TRBJ1-2, with a possible D match to TRBD1 (6 bases). Germline lookup yields CDR1 SGHTA and CDR2 FQGNSA. This CDR3 region has 16 residues. With 8 bases removed from V and 4 bases from J, the gap between germline ends came to 23 bases. The CDR3 nucleotides read TGTGCCAGCGGCCGGTCGGACAGTCAAACAATCTATGGCTACACCTTC. Translating it yields CASGRSDSQTIYGYTF. Full variable domain (rest looked up from reference TRBV7-2 and TRBJ1-2): GAGVSQSPSNKVTEKGKDVELRCDPISGHTALYWYRQSLGQGLEFLIYFQGNSAPDKSGLPSDRFSAERTGGSVSTLTIQRTQQEDSAVYLCASGRSDSQTIYGYTFGSGTRLTVV.

Of note for this clonotype: This is likely an artifact of a read error, given a far larger clone one base away. The chain joins TRBV27 to TRBJ2-5, with TRBD2 identical over 11 bases. This CDR3 region has 17 residues. Germline CDR1 MNHEY, CDR2 SMNVEV (reference sequence). V dropped 2 bases and J dropped 11; count of bases not matched to a gene: 16. As DNA, the CDR3 is TGTGCCAGCAGTTTAGAGGGCCCGGGACTAGCGGCGGTGGGGCAGTACTTC. Its protein is CASSLEGPGLAAVGQYF.

This clonotype was found many times. The chain has TRBV5-4 and TRBJ1-4; D is ambiguous. Looked up from germline, CDR1 is SGHNT and CDR2 is YYREEE (reference sequence). The V end lost 0 bases, the J end lost 3 bases, and 12 bases lay between the germline ends. There are 16 residues in the CDR3. The chain's CDR3 is CASSLGIEGANEKLFF. CDR3 nucleotides: TGTGCCAGCAGCTTGGGAATCGAGGGAGCTAATGAAAAACTGTTTTTT.